This T cell receptor beta chain was sequenced for a study of blood T cell repertoires in COVID-19. Study context: The United States, Italy and Spain were the sources of the acute and convalescent COVID-19 samples. T cells, B-cell-depleted T cells, or PBMCs supplied cDNA or gDNA.

Study processing details: Amplified reference gene primers provided the basis for estimating nucleated cell counts. Sequencing was performed with immunoSEQ multiplex PCR; in TCRdb, only in-frame clones are kept and a portion is missing. That table is the source of V, J and clone size, and D and trimming were worked out from the DNA. The data show 75,000 to 90,000 clones, around 90% seen once. The CDR3 spans 15 residues. The germline V gene has CDR1 KGHDR and CDR2 SFDVKD. V lost 4 bases and J lost 0, with 6 bases in between. The chain joins TRBV24-1 to TRBJ2-6, with D unclear. The origin of this receptor is a man older than 75 with acute or convalescent COVID-19. The sample consisted of peripheral blood. CDR3 sequence: CATSESGSGANVLTF. DNA for the CDR3: TGTGCCACCAGTGAGTCAGGCTCTGGGGCCAACGTCCTGACTTTC.